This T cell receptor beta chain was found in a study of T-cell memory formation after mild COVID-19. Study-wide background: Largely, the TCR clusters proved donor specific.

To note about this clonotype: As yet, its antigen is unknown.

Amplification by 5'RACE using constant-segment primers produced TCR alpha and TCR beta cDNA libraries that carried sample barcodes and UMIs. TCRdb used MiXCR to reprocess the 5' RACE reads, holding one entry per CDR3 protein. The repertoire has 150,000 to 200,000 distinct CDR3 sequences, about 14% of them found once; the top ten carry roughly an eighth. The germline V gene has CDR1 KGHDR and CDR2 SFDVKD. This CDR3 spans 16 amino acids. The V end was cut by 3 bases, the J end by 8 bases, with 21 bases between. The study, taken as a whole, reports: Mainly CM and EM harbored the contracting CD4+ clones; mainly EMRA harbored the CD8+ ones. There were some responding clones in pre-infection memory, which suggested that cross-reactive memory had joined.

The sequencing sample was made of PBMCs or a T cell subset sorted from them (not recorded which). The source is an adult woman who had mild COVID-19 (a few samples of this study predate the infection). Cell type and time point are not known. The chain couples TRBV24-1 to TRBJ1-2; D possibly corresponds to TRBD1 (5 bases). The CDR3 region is CATSDDRATGDLGYTF. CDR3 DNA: TGTGCCACCAGTGATGATCGGGCCACAGGAGATTTGGGCTACACCTTC.